The 14 T cell receptor beta chains below come from one sample, sequenced in a study of shared clonotypes between healthy human individuals. Only in-frame clones appear in the TCRdb table, and some are missing; sequencing was by immunoSEQ multiplex PCR. The sample yields some 2,000,000 clones, approximately 95% seen once. The sample taken for sequencing was naive CD4+ T cells sorted from blood. Subset of the sample: CD45RA+ positively selected. The receptor set was obtained from a man aged 18 to 30 in good health.

CDR3 protein: CASSEHERGSYNEQFF. The DNA for the CDR3 is TGTGCCAGCAGTGAACATGAGCGGGGAAGTTACAATGAGCAGTTCTTC. J is TRBJ2-1 and V is TRBV25-1, with 7 bases matching TRBD2. The V segment lost 2 bases and the J segment 4 bases; nucleotides outside the gene matches: 8. The CDR3 loop spans 16 amino acids. Germline V CDR1 and CDR2: MGHDK, SYGVNS.

The chain couples TRBV7-8 to TRBJ2-2, with 10 bases matching TRBD2. With V trimmed by 4 bases and J by 4 bases, 3 bases remained unmatched. Germline V CDR1 and CDR2: SGHVS, FQNEAQ. This CDR3 is 15 amino acids long. The CDR3 bases are TGTGCCAGCAGCTCTCGGACTAGCGGCACCGGGGAGCTGTTTTTT. Translating gives CASSSRTSGTGELFF.

This chain joins TRBV7-2 and TRBJ2-4; D is possibly TRBD1 (6 bases). The germline V gene has CDR1 SGHTA and CDR2 FQGNSA. CDR3 length: 13 amino acids. V was trimmed by 5 bases and J by 10 bases, leaving 15 bases between them. As DNA, the CDR3 is TGTGCCAGCAGCCCCGGGACACCCATGATTCAGTACTTC. Its translation is CASSPGTPMIQYF.

This chain links TRBV4-1 with TRBJ2-1, with D perhaps TRBD2 (7 bases). The CDR3 sequence is 19 residues long. Germline CDR1 MGHRA, CDR2 YSYEKL. Between the trimmed V and J ends, which lost 3 bases and 0 bases, there was a span of 21 bases. Here the CDR3 reads CASSQLGGPAGRSYNEQFF. The CDR3 bases are TGCGCCAGCAGCCAGCTGGGGGGGCCAGCGGGACGCTCCTACAATGAGCAGTTCTTC.

The gene calls are TRBV10-2 and TRBJ2-2; 7 nucleotides align to TRBD1. Germline CDR1 WSHSY, CDR2 SAAADI. Losses at the gene ends were 7 bases for V and 1 base for J; bases not matched to a gene: 3. This CDR3 contains 14 residues. CDR3 loop: CASTGTENTGELFF. For the CDR3, the DNA is TGCGCCAGCACCGGGACAGAGAACACCGGGGAGCTGTTTTTT.

About this clone: Other DNA sequences in the same sample also yield this CDR3. V gene TRBV5-1 combines with J gene TRBJ2-3; D remains unclear. This CDR3 spans 14 amino acids. The germline V gene encodes CDR1 SGHRS and CDR2 YFSETQ. V dropped 0 bases and J dropped 0 bases, with 5 bases sitting between them. CDR3 coding DNA: TGCGCCAGCAGCTTGGTTGCCAGCACAGATACGCAGTATTTT. As protein: CASSLVASTDTQYF.

The chain employs TRBV2 and TRBJ1-1; TRBD1 matches 8 bases. The J segment lost 1 base and the V segment lost 7 bases, leaving 2 bases of the junction unmatched. Per germline, CDR1 SNHLY and CDR2 FYNNEI. This CDR3 spans 13 amino acids. CDR3 sequence (DNA): TGTGCCAGCAAGGGACAGGCGAACACTGAAGCTTTCTTT. As protein: CASKGQANTEAFF.

The chain couples TRBV19 to TRBJ1-1; D is undetermined. The germline V gene has CDR1 LNHDA and CDR2 SQIVND (reference sequence). Trimming took off 4 bases at V and 6 bases at J, with 12 bases between the two ends. The CDR3 runs 13 residues. In nucleotides, the CDR3 is TGTGCCAGTAGTAGCAGTGAAGGTTCTGAAGCTTTCTTT. Amino acid sequence: CASSSSEGSEAFF. The full variable domain, with the rest looked up from reference TRBV19 and TRBJ1-1, is DGGITQSPKYLFRKEGQNVTLSCEQNLNHDAMYWYRQDPGQGLRLIYYSQIVNDFQKGDIAEGYSVSREKKESFPLTVTSAQKNPTAFYLCASSSSEGSEAFFGQGTRLTVV.

On this clone: Other DNA sequences in this sample translate to the same CDR3. In DNA, the CDR3 is TGTGCCAGCAGTTTTGGTAGGGACTATGGCTACACCTTC. This encodes CASSFGRDYGYTF. The chain employs TRBV28 and TRBJ1-2; no reliable D call. Germline V gives CDR1 MDHEN, CDR2 SYDVKM. The CDR3 length is 13 residues. Trimming removed 3 bases at V and 3 bases at J, with 8 bases between.

The genes are TRBV13 and TRBJ2-1; D gene uncertain. Trimming shortened V by 4 bases and J by 7 bases, and 14 bases separated the two germline ends. The CDR3 extends over 14 amino acids. In germline, CDR1 is PRHDT, CDR2 FYEKMQ (reference sequence). The CDR3 reads CASSSAETSNEQFF. As DNA, the CDR3 is TGTGCCAGCAGCTCCGCCGAGACTTCGAATGAGCAGTTCTTC.

The V gene is TRBV10-3, the J gene TRBJ2-7, with D uncertain. The CDR3 totals 14 residues. Germline assignment: CDR1 ENHRY and CDR2 SYGVKD. Trimming stripped 3 bases from V and 2 bases from J, with 11 bases between. CDR3 sequence: CAISDSVDAYEQYF. DNA for the CDR3: TGTGCCATCAGTGACTCTGTAGACGCCTACGAGCAGTACTTC.

The chain carries TRBV6-5 and TRBJ2-5; a possible D gene is TRBD2 (5 bases). Germline CDR1 MNHEY, CDR2 SVGAGI. The CDR3 is 13 residues long. V shed 2 bases and J shed 7 bases, with 11 bases lying between them. The CDR3 bases are TGTGCCAGCAGTTACGAGACGGGAAGGACCCAGTACTTC. Its protein product is CASSYETGRTQYF.

J is TRBJ1-5 and V is TRBV15; no clear D. The germline V gene encodes CDR1 LNHNV and CDR2 YYDKDF (reference sequence). The CDR3 runs to 12 residues. Trimming cost V 3 bases and J 10 bases, with 10 bases left between them. CDR3 DNA sequence: TGTGCCACCAGCAGCCCTTGGTCACCCCAGCATTTT. It encodes CATSSPWSPQHF. The whole variable domain, remainder taken from reference TRBV15 and TRBJ1-5, is DAMVIQNPRYQVTQFGKPVTLSCSQTLNHNVMYWYQQKSSQAPKLLFHYYDKDFNNEADTPDNFQSRRPNTSFCFLDIRSPGLGDTAMYLCATSSPWSPQHFGDGTRLSIL.

This chain links TRBV7-6 with TRBJ2-5, with D possibly TRBD2 on 5 matching bases. Looked up from germline, CDR1 is SGHVS and CDR2 is FNYEAQ. This CDR3 has 16 residues. V was pared by 6 bases and J by 5 bases, with 22 bases between. The CDR3 reads CASSYTSPTGKETQYF. The CDR3 nucleotides read TGTGCCAGCAGTTACACAAGCCCCACGGGGAAGGAGACCCAGTACTTC.